This T cell receptor (beta chain) was found in a study of blood T cell repertoires in COVID-19. In the original workflow: Nucleated cell counts were estimated from reference gene primer amplification. Some clones are missing from TCRdb's copy, which holds only in-frame ones; the method was immunoSEQ multiplex PCR. That table is the source of V, J and clone size, and D and trimming were worked out from the DNA. The data show around 100,000 clones, about 85% seen once. This CDR3 has 13 amino acids. CDR1 is SGHAT and CDR2 is FQNNGV in the germline V gene. V was shortened by 2 bases and J by 4 bases, with 6 bases between the two germline ends. This clone was counted once.

This rearrangement joins TRBV11-2 to TRBJ2-1; D remains ambiguous. The sequencing sample was made of peripheral blood. This receptor was obtained from a middle-aged man with acute or convalescent COVID-19. This CDR3 is CASSLSGYNEQFF. The DNA of the CDR3 is TGTGCCAGCAGCTTATCAGGTTACAATGAGCAGTTCTTC.